This entry lists 23 T cell receptor beta chains sequenced from one sample in a study of tumor-infiltrating lymphocytes in primary liver carcinoma listed by TCRdb under 2017. Reads for this sample came from an Illumina HiSeq 2500. Starting from 500 to 650 ng total RNA, TCRbeta-specific cDNA was produced by reverse transcription with a constant-region primer and ProtoScript II reverse transcriptase. Three nested multiplex PCR rounds, following a slightly modified ARM-PCR procedure, were used to build the TCRbeta libraries. Each of the first two PCR rounds ran for about 11 cycles using multiplex TRBV1-TRBV30 forward primers together with a Cbeta reverse primer. Clones were called with MiXCR by TCRdb after fastp trimmed the public reads at Q25, and only in-frame beta chains were retained. Records with the same CDR3 protein are collapsed into one entry carrying the most frequent genes and DNA. This sample holds fewer than 200,000 distinct CDR3 sequences; about 85% were observed only once. Around 18% of the sample rests with the top ten.

Without any cell sorting, total RNA and DNA were co-extracted from about 21-30 mg of bulk tissue using the AllPrep DNA/RNA mini kit. The sample was tumor tissue from primary liver carcinoma. All receptors derive from a man aged 35-49 years with primary liver carcinoma and hepatitis B virus infection.

The V and J genes are TRBV29-1 and TRBJ2-3, with D hard to call. The CDR3 has 16 amino acids. The germline gives CDR1 SQVTM, CDR2 ANQGSEA. This CDR3 is CNVAGVDRRNTDTQYF. The CDR3 nucleotides read TGCAACGTCGCTGGAGTGGACCGACGTAACACAGATACGCAGTATTTT.

The chain links TRBV6-1 to TRBJ1-1; the D gene is possibly TRBD1 (5 bases). CDR1 MNHNS and CDR2 SASEGT come from the germline V gene. The V end lost 10 bases, the J end lost 4 bases, and 22 bases lay between the germline ends. There are 15 residues in the CDR3. CDR3 DNA: TGTGCCACCTCCTCTGGTCAGGACGGGGGCACTGAAGCTTTCTTT. It is translated as CATSSGQDGGTEAFF.

The chain is built from TRBV2 and TRBJ2-5; the D is unclear. The CDR3 covers 13 residues. The germline V and J ends were trimmed by 5 bases and 5 bases, with 12 bases remaining between them. Germline loops: CDR1 SNHLY, CDR2 FYNNEI. The CDR3 DNA reads TGTGCCAGCAGTTATTTGGTCGGCGAGACCCAGTACTTC. Translated: CASSYLVGETQYF.

A remark on this clonotype: Relative to the germline gene, one junction end is altered; a read error may explain this. CDR3 DNA: TGTGCCAACAGCGTGGGACAATCCTACGAGGAGTACTTC. It encodes CANSVGQSYEEYF. J is TRBJ2-7 and V is TRBV11-1; D perhaps matches TRBD1 (6 bases). Germline V gene data show CDR1 as SGHAT and CDR2 as FQDESV (reference sequence). The CDR3 has 13 amino acids. Looking up the rest from reference TRBV11-1 and TRBJ2-7 gives the full variable domain: EAEVAQSPRYKITEKSQAVAFWCDPISGHATLYWYRQILGQGPELLVQFQDESVVDDSQLPKDRFSAERLKGVDSTLKIQPAELGDSAMYLCANSVGQSYEEYFGPGTRLTVT.

The CDR3 DNA reads as TGCAGTGCTAGAGGGCAGACTTCCTACGAGCAGTACTTC. Translation gives CSARGQTSYEQYF. The V and J genes are TRBV20-1 and TRBJ2-7; D not certain. The CDR3 is made up of 13 amino acids. CDR1 and CDR2 from the germline V gene are DFQATT and SNEGSKA (reference sequence). V shed 1 base and J shed 1 base, with 8 bases lying between them.

For this clonotype: A read error is likely, as this CDR3 ends without the conserved phenylalanine or tryptophan. The rearrangement uses TRBV29-1 and TRBJ1-4; a possible D gene is TRBD1 (5 bases). This CDR3 has 13 residues. The V end lost 7 bases, the J end lost 8 bases, and 17 bases lay between the germline ends. Germline-derived CDR1 and CDR2 are SQVTM and ANQGSEA. The DNA for the CDR3 is TGCAGCGCTGTGATGGTAGAGGGGGAAAAACTGTTTTTA. Translating it yields CSAVMVEGEKLFL.

Details on this clonotype: The junction departs from germline at one end; a sequencing error may be responsible. The chain couples TRBV4-2 to TRBJ2-6; the D gene is possibly TRBD1 (5 bases). This CDR3 contains 18 residues. The germline gives CDR1 LGHNA, CDR2 YNFKEQ. DNA of the CDR3: TGTCCCAGCAGCCAAGAAACCCGTGCCTTAACTGGGGCCAGCGTCCTGACTTTC. Its protein is CPSSQETRALTGASVLTF.

This clonotype has a count of ten or more. This CDR3 reads CASSLARDGPDTQYF. As DNA, the CDR3 is TGCGCCAGCAGCTTGGCCCGGGATGGACCAGATACGCAGTATTTT. This sequence joins TRBV5-1 and TRBJ2-3; D might be TRBD2 (5 bases). The V gene's germline CDR1 is SGHRS and CDR2 YFSETQ. The CDR3 runs to 15 residues. The ends were cut back, 0 bases at V and 4 bases at J, with 12 bases in the middle.

V and J are TRBV6-6 and TRBJ1-1; TRBD1 agrees at 8 bases. This CDR3 is built from 13 residues. Looked up from germline, CDR1 is MNHNY and CDR2 is SVGAGI (reference sequence). V shed 6 bases, J shed 9 bases, and the junction held 9 bases outside the gene matches. CDR3 protein: CASSTGGFTQAFF. The CDR3 region has the DNA TGTGCCAGCAGCACAGGGGGGTTTACTCAAGCTTTCTTT.

This chain links TRBV6-2 or TRBV6-3 with TRBJ1-5; D gene uncertain. The J call may be in error: the DNA end matches TRBJ2-3 better. The CDR3 loop spans 14 amino acids. Germline CDR1 MNHEY, CDR2 SVGEGT. The CDR3: CASGTRRRDQPQYF. The DNA for the CDR3 is TGTGCCAGCGGTACCCGACGGAGAGATCAGCCCCAGTATTTT.

Ten or more counts support this clonotype. The chain combines TRBV28 with TRBJ2-7, with 8 bases lining up with TRBD1. The germline V gene encodes CDR1 MDHEN and CDR2 SYDVKM. CDR3 length equals 15 residues. V lost 5 bases, J lost 3 bases, and 9 bases stayed unmatched. CDR3 bases: TGTGCCAGCAGTGCCCCAAGACAGGGGAGCTACGAGCAGTACTTC. It specifies CASSAPRQGSYEQYF. Filled out from reference TRBV28 and TRBJ2-7, the complete variable domain reads DVKVTQSSRYLVKRTGEKVFLECVQDMDHENMFWYRQDPGLGLRLIYFSYDVKMKEKGDIPEGYSVSREKKERFSLILESASTNQTSMYLCASSAPRQGSYEQYFGPGTRLTVT.

Concerning this clonotype: Germline is not matched at one junction end, which may reflect a read error. The chain carries TRBV29-1 and TRBJ2-1; D perhaps matches TRBD1 (6 bases). The CDR3 length is 12 residues. Germline values: CDR1 SQVTM, CDR2 ANQGSEA. This chain's CDR3 is CIVGQIGNEQFF. For the CDR3, the DNA is TGCATCGTTGGACAGATAGGGAATGAACAGTTCTTC.

Details on this clonotype: A junction end diverges from the germline sequence, so it may reflect a read error. The chain carries TRBV6-1 and TRBJ2-2, with D possibly called TRBD1 or TRBD2 (6 bases each). CDR1 and CDR2 from the germline V gene are MNHNS and SASEGT. The CDR3 spans 14 residues. Here the CDR3 DNA reads TGTGCCAGCAGCCCCCGGGGGACAATAGAGGAGTTGTTTTTT. Protein product: CASSPRGTIEELFF.

The chain combines TRBV4-3 with TRBJ2-1, with D hard to call. Germline loops: CDR1 LGHNA, CDR2 YSLEER. The CDR3 is 14 amino acids. V dropped 3 bases and J dropped 16 bases, with 22 bases sitting between them. The chain's CDR3 is CASSQDMGLRDLFF. The CDR3 region has the DNA TGCGCCAGCAGCCAGGATATGGGCCTCCGAGATCTTTTCTTC.

Concerning this clonotype itself: The junction shows a germline mismatch at one end, possibly a read error. The CDR3 loop is CGSSQVSTANLYGYTF. The CDR3 coding sequence is TGCGGCAGCAGCCAAGTCTCGACGGCTAACCTCTATGGCTACACCTTC. This sequence joins TRBV4-1 and TRBJ1-2; D not certain. Germline CDR1 and CDR2: MGHRA and YSYEKL. This CDR3 has 16 residues.

The chain employs TRBV4-2 and TRBJ1-4, with 9 positions matching TRBD1. Germline lookup yields CDR1 LGHNA and CDR2 YNFKEQ. The CDR3 is made up of 18 amino acids. As DNA, the CDR3 is TGTGCTAACAGCCAAGAGGCAACAGGGGGCCCACCCCGTGAAAAACTGTTTTTT. It translates to CANSQEATGGPPREKLFF.

A word on this clonotype: The CDR3 ends on some other residue instead of the conserved phenylalanine or tryptophan, so this is likely a read error. The V and J genes are TRBV4-1 and TRBJ2-5, with 7 bases matching TRBD2. The J call could be wrong; TRBJ2-1 is a better fit for the DNA end. Germline values: CDR1 MGHRA, CDR2 YSYEKL. The CDR3 has 18 residues. The CDR3 is CASSSSEGPASGQETQFS. The CDR3 DNA sequence: TGCGCCAGCAGCTCTTCAGAAGGCCCCGCTAGCGGCCAAGAGACCCAGTTCTCC.

A note on this clonotype: The germline gene is not matched at one end of the junction; a read error may be the cause. The genes are TRBV6-2 or TRBV6-3 and TRBJ2-7, with unresolved D. The CDR3 has 13 amino acids. Germline assignment: CDR1 MNHEY and CDR2 SVGEGT. The CDR3 spells CASSYEVPYVQYF. For the CDR3, the DNA is TGTGCGAGCAGTTACGAGGTTCCCTACGTGCAGTACTTC.

As concerns this clonotype: Given the absence of the conserved phenylalanine or tryptophan at the CDR3 end, a read error is likely. No DNA is shown, since the ends of the CDR3 on it are uncertain; the CDR3 is the one TCRdb lists. V is TRBV6-1 and J is TRBJ2-5; TRBD1, as called in the table, went unchecked against the DNA. The germline gives CDR1 MNHNS, CDR2 SASEGT. 12 amino acids form the CDR3, both terminal residues included. CDR3 amino acids: CASSEEGQQGYL.

The chain uses TRBV6-2 or TRBV6-3 and TRBJ2-2; D possibly matches TRBD1 or TRBD2 (6 bases each). V dropped 11 bases and J dropped 0 bases, with 19 bases sitting between them. The germline gives CDR1 MNHEY, CDR2 SVGEGT. The CDR3 runs to 16 residues. This chain's CDR3 is CAGGYWRGANTGELFF. The CDR3 region has the DNA TGTGCCGGCGGTTACTGGAGGGGGGCGAACACCGGGGAGCTGTTTTTT.

Worth noting for this clonotype: The junction differs from germline at one of its ends, possibly a read error. The chain has TRBV29-1 and TRBJ2-7; D may be TRBD1 or TRBD2 (5 bases each). This CDR3 has 15 amino acids. Germline loops: CDR1 SQVTM, CDR2 ANQGSEA. CDR3 sequence (DNA): TGCAGTGTTGCGAGTGGATGGGGGATATCCTACGAGCAGTACTTC. Amino acid sequence: CSVASGWGISYEQYF.

Details on this clonotype: An end of the junction does not agree with germline; a read error may underlie this. The chain joins TRBV7-9 to TRBJ2-2; D possibly uses TRBD1 or TRBD2 (6 bases each). The CDR3 totals 14 residues. Germline V gene sequence: CDR1 SEHNR, CDR2 FQNEAQ (reference sequence). The CDR3 loop is CASSPVGGFWELFF. The CDR3 DNA is TGTGCCAGCAGCCCAGTGGGGGGCTTCTGGGAGCTGTTTTTC.

In the case of this clonotype: No conserved phenylalanine or tryptophan is present at the end of the CDR3, so a read error is the likely explanation. This rearrangement joins TRBV11-3 to TRBJ2-1; D ambiguous. The CDR3 is made up of 14 amino acids. Germline-derived CDR1 and CDR2 are SGHNT and YENEEA. Here the CDR3 DNA reads TGTGACAGCAGTTTAGGCGTCTCGAACAATGAGCAGTTCAAT. As protein: CDSSLGVSNNEQFN.